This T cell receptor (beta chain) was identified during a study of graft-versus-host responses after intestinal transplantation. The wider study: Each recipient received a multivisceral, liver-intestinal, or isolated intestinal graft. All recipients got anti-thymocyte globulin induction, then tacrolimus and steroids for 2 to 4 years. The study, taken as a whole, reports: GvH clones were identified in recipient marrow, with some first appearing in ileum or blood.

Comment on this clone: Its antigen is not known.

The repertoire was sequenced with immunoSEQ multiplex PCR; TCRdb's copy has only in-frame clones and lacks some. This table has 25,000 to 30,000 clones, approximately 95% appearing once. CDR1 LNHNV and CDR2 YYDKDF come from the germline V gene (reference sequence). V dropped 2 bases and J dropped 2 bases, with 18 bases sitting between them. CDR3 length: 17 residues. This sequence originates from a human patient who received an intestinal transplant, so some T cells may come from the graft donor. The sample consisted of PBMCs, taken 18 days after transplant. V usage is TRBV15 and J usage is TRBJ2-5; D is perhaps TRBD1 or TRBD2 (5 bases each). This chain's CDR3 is CATSRIHGDPLQETQYF. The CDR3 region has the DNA TGTGCCACCAGCAGAATACATGGGGACCCGCTACAAGAGACCCAGTACTTC.